These 24 T cell receptor beta chains came from one sample sequenced in a study of identifying expanded T cells in peripheral blood. Data came from immunoSEQ multiplex PCR; TCRdb stores just in-frame clones and leaves some out. This sample yields about 94,000 clones, of which roughly 90% are seen a single time; 4.5% to 7% belongs to the top ten. Sequences were obtained from blood. These receptors all stem from a person aged 18 to 70 in good health.

This clone was seen a few times. As DNA, the CDR3 is TGTGCCAGCAGTCCTAGGATCGGGGAGCTGTTTTTT. It codes for CASSPRIGELFF. The chain employs TRBV6-1 and TRBJ2-2; D is undetermined. This CDR3 has 12 amino acids. V was clipped by 5 bases and J by 7 bases, with 8 bases between them. The germline CDR1 and CDR2 sequences are MNHNS and SASEGT.

The rearrangement uses TRBV2 and TRBJ2-2; D unresolved. Germline CDR1 is SNHLY and CDR2 is FYNNEI. The CDR3 is 10 residues long. The V end lost 6 bases, the J end lost 6 bases, and 2 bases lay between the germline ends. The CDR3 loop is CASRAGELFF. CDR3 DNA: TGTGCCAGCAGGGCCGGGGAGCTGTTTTTT.

V usage is TRBV5-1 and J usage is TRBJ2-3; D might be TRBD2 (5 bases). CDR3 length: 16 residues. CDR1 and CDR2 (germline): SGHRS, YFSETQ. The ends were cut back, 4 bases at V and 1 base at J, with 16 bases in the middle. For the CDR3, the DNA is TGCGCCAGCAGCCTGGAGCGGCTGGCCGGCACAGATACGCAGTATTTT. Protein product: CASSLERLAGTDTQYF.

This chain links TRBV5-5 with TRBJ2-7, with 7 positions matching TRBD2. The ends lost 4 bases at V and 0 bases at J; junction bases unmatched: 10. This CDR3 comprises 16 residues. From germline, CDR1 is SGHKS and CDR2 YYEKEE (reference sequence). CDR3 in DNA: TGTGCCAGCAGCCGGACCGGGACTACGGGCTCCTACGAGCAGTACTTC. This encodes CASSRTGTTGSYEQYF. Together with reference TRBV5-5 and TRBJ2-7, the CDR3 gives the full variable domain: DAGVTQSPTHLIKTRGQQVTLRCSPISGHKSVSWYQQVLGQGPQFIFQYYEKEERGRGNFPDRFSARQFPNYSSELNVNALLLGDSALYLCASSRTGTTGSYEQYFGPGTRLTVT.

The V gene is TRBV19, the J gene TRBJ2-2; D may be TRBD1 (5 bases). This CDR3 is 15 amino acids long. The ends were cut back, 4 bases at V and 5 bases at J, with 14 bases in the middle. CDR1 and CDR2 (germline): LNHDA, SQIVND (reference sequence). The CDR3 DNA follows: TGTGCCAGTAGTAGTCAGGCAGGGTTAACCGGGGAGCTGTTTTTT. It translates to CASSSQAGLTGELFF.

CDR3 bases: TGTGCCTGGAGTGTATTTACTAATGAAAAACTGTTTTTT. Its protein is CAWSVFTNEKLFF. The chain employs TRBV30 and TRBJ1-4, with D unclear. Germline CDR1 is GTSNPN and CDR2 is SVGIG (reference sequence). This CDR3 contains 13 residues. Trimming stripped 0 bases from V and 2 bases from J, with 4 bases between.

V usage is TRBV5-1 and J usage is TRBJ1-1, with TRBD1 as a possible D gene (6 bases). The CDR3 runs to 17 residues. Trimming removed 0 bases from V and 1 base from J, with 16 bases in between. Germline-derived CDR1 and CDR2 are SGHRS and YFSETQ. For the CDR3, the DNA is TGCGCCAGCAGCTTGGCCCCTAGACAGGCAACGAACACTGAAGCTTTCTTT. It translates to CASSLAPRQATNTEAFF.

This chain joins TRBV2 and TRBJ2-2; D gene unclear. Germline V CDR1 and CDR2: SNHLY, FYNNEI. V was cut by 6 bases and J by 2 bases, with 10 bases left in between. This CDR3 is 14 amino acids long. This CDR3 is CASRQDGNTGELFF. CDR3 nucleotides: TGTGCCAGCAGACAAGACGGAAACACCGGGGAGCTGTTTTTT.

The chain is built from TRBV4-2 and TRBJ1-1; D is unresolved. Germline lookup yields CDR1 LGHNA and CDR2 YNFKEQ. The germline V and J ends were trimmed by 7 bases and 0 bases, with 9 bases remaining between them. This CDR3 is built from 13 residues. The CDR3 DNA reads as TGTGCCAGCACCCGCGAGTTGAACACTGAAGCTTTCTTT. It codes for CASTRELNTEAFF.

The chain has TRBV4-2 and TRBJ2-3; TRBD2 is a possible D gene (5 bases). V was trimmed by 6 bases and J by 3 bases, leaving 16 bases between them. The CDR3 is 15 amino acids. The germline CDR1 and CDR2 sequences are LGHNA and YNFKEQ. The CDR3 bases are TGTGCCAGCAGTAATTTGGGGTCGGGGACAGATACGCAGTATTTT. Its protein is CASSNLGSGTDTQYF.

Here the CDR3 reads CASRSQTAFSSPLHF. CDR3 nucleotides: TGTGCCAGCAGATCCCAGACCGCCTTCAGTTCACCCCTCCACTTT. The chain combines TRBV6-1 with TRBJ1-6; D remains unclear. The length of the CDR3 is 15 residues. CDR1 is MNHNS, CDR2 SASEGT, per germline. V shed 6 bases and J shed 9 bases, with 18 bases lying between them.

The chain combines TRBV6-5 with TRBJ2-7, with TRBD2 identical over 7 bases. Per germline, CDR1 MNHEY and CDR2 SVGAGI. This CDR3 region has 15 residues. The V segment lost 6 bases and the J segment 4 bases; nucleotides outside the gene matches: 12. In nucleotides, the CDR3 is TGTGCCAGCAGAGGGACGGGACTATCTCGTTACGAGCAGTACTTC. Its translation is CASRGTGLSRYEQYF.

This chain links TRBV5-6 with TRBJ1-6, with D uncertain. The germline V and J ends were trimmed by 6 bases and 8 bases, with 15 bases remaining between them. The CDR3 consists of 14 residues. Germline V gene sequence: CDR1 SGHDT, CDR2 YYEEEE. CDR3 nucleotides: TGTGCCAGCAAGTTGCACTCCAAGGATTCACCCCTCCACTTT. Encoded protein: CASKLHSKDSPLHF.

The V gene is TRBV19, the J gene TRBJ1-4; no firm D call. There are 14 residues in the CDR3. CDR1 and CDR2 from the germline V gene are LNHDA and SQIVND (reference sequence). Trimming stripped 3 bases from V and 8 bases from J, with 13 bases between. The CDR3 nucleotides are TGTGCCAGTAGTATTTGGGGTTTCGGGGAAAAACTGTTTTTT. This sequence encodes CASSIWGFGEKLFF.

To note about this clone: Other nucleotide sequences in the sample specify the same CDR3. The CDR3 reads CASSLGQGDQPQHF. CDR3 DNA sequence: TGCGCCAGCAGCTTGGGACAGGGGGATCAGCCCCAGCATTTT. This sequence joins TRBV5-1 and TRBJ1-5; 9 bases agree with TRBD1. The V gene end was trimmed by 0 bases and the J gene end by 5 bases; junction bases not matched to a gene: 0. The CDR3 is 14 residues long. Germline V CDR1 and CDR2: SGHRS, YFSETQ.

A remark on this clone: This specimen includes other DNA sequences encoding the same CDR3. V is TRBV4-1 and J is TRBJ2-7; D could derive from TRBD1 or TRBD2 (7 bases each). The CDR3 extends over 15 amino acids. Germline values: CDR1 MGHRA, CDR2 YSYEKL. Trimming removed 1 base from V and 7 bases from J, with 17 bases in between. The CDR3 region has the DNA TGCGCCAGCAGCCAAGTTTTTAGGGGGCGGGGGGAGCAGTACTTC. It translates to CASSQVFRGRGEQYF.

In DNA form, the CDR3 reads TGTGCCAGCAGCTTAACTCTAGCGGGAGGGCCGGCAAAAGAGACCCAGTACTTC. Translating it yields CASSLTLAGGPAKETQYF. The chain joins TRBV11-2 to TRBJ2-5; TRBD2 aligns across 12 bases. In germline, CDR1 is SGHAT, CDR2 FQNNGV. The CDR3 loop spans 18 amino acids. Trimming removed 2 bases from V and 3 bases from J; junction bases left unmatched: 10.

V is TRBV30 and J is TRBJ2-3; D is undetermined. The CDR3 has 11 residues. V lost 4 bases to trimming and J lost 6 bases, with 8 bases between them. Germline CDR1 and CDR2: GTSNPN and SVGIG (reference sequence). CDR3 DNA: TGTGCCTGGACATTAGGTGATACGCAGTATTTT. Translation gives CAWTLGDTQYF.

The rearrangement joins TRBV18 to TRBJ1-2; TRBD1 matches 10 bases. The CDR3 covers 16 residues. CDR1 KGHSH and CDR2 LQKENI come from the germline V gene. V trimming: 2 bases; J trimming: 6 bases; junction bases outside the gene matches: 9. The CDR3 DNA reads TGTGCCAGCTCACCAGGGACAGGGGCTATAGTCGATGGCTACACCTTC. This sequence encodes CASSPGTGAIVDGYTF.

This chain links TRBV5-4 with TRBJ1-5, with D unresolved. From germline, CDR1 is SGHNT and CDR2 YYREEE (reference sequence). CDR3 size: 14 residues. Deletions cut 4 bases from V and 7 bases from J, with 15 bases between. The CDR3 DNA is TGTGCCAGCAGCGTCGGTCGGGATTTCCAGCCCCAGCATTTT. As protein: CASSVGRDFQPQHF.

This chain uses TRBV5-1 with TRBJ1-2; 10 nucleotides align to TRBD1. The junction had 2 bases not matched to a gene; V was cut back by 0 bases and J by 6 bases. The CDR3 runs to 14 residues. Germline loops: CDR1 SGHRS, CDR2 YFSETQ. The CDR3 loop is CASSLGQGAHGYTF. The CDR3 DNA sequence: TGCGCCAGCAGCTTGGGACAGGGGGCCCATGGCTACACCTTC.

The chain employs TRBV9 and TRBJ1-5; no clear D gene. Germline CDR1 reads SGDLS; CDR2 reads YYNGEE. CDR3 length: 13 amino acids. The V end was cut by 3 bases, the J end by 2 bases, with 6 bases between. The CDR3 DNA reads TGTGCCAGCAGCGGGGGTGGCAATCAGCCCCAGCATTTT. Translation gives CASSGGGNQPQHF. Supplemented by reference TRBV9 and TRBJ1-5, the full variable domain reads DSGVTQTPKHLITATGQRVTLRCSPRSGDLSVYWYQQSLDQGLQFLIQYYNGEERAKGNILERFSAQQFPDLHSELNLSSLELGDSALYFCASSGGGNQPQHFGDGTRLSIL.

The chain couples TRBV7-9 to TRBJ1-1; D is unresolved. V lost 1 base, J lost 0 bases, and 12 bases lay in between. Germline V gives CDR1 SEHNR, CDR2 FQNEAQ (reference sequence). The CDR3 length is 16 residues. The DNA for the CDR3 is TGTGCCAGCAGCTTAGGGCAGTTAGTTATGAACACTGAAGCTTTCTTT. The encoded protein is CASSLGQLVMNTEAFF. The variable domain in full, completed from reference TRBV7-9 and TRBJ1-1, reads DTGVSQNPRHKITKRGQNVTFRCDPISEHNRLYWYRQTLGQGPEFLTYFQNEAQLEKSRLLSDRFSAERPKGSFSTLEIQRTEQGDSAMYLCASSLGQLVMNTEAFFGQGTRLTVV.

The chain couples TRBV5-4 to TRBJ1-2, with 9 bases aligning to TRBD1. Germline CDR1 SGHNT, CDR2 YYREEE (reference sequence). CDR3 length equals 16 residues. Trimming cost V 4 bases and J 0 bases; bases outside gene matches: 7. The CDR3 region has the DNA TGTGCCAGCAGCCCTGGGACAGGGAAATCTAACTATGGCTACACCTTC. The encoded protein is CASSPGTGKSNYGYTF.